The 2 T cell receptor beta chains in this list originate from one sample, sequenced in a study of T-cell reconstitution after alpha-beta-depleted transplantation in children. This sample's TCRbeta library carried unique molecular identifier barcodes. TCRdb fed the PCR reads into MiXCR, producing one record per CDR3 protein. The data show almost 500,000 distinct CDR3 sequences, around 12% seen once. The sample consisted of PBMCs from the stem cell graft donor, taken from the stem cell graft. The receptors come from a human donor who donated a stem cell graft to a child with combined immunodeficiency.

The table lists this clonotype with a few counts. CDR3 nucleotide sequence: TGCGCCAGCAGCTTGAATCCGGGGCAGGGCGGTTCACCCCTCCACTTT. This translates into CASSLNPGQGGSPLHF. This chain uses TRBV5-1 with TRBJ1-6; D is perhaps TRBD1 (5 bases). V shed 1 base and J shed 9 bases, with 17 bases lying between them. This CDR3 is 16 amino acids long. Germline V gives CDR1 SGHRS, CDR2 YFSETQ.

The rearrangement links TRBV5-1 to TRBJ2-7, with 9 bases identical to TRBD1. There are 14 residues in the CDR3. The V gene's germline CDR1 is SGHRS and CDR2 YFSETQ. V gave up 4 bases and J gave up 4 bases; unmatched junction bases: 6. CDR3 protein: CASSTGQGRYEQYF. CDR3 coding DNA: TGCGCCAGCAGCACCGGACAGGGGAGGTACGAGCAGTACTTC.